Listed below are T cell receptor beta chains from one sample, sequenced in a study of early stage breast cancer tumors. Assay used: immunoSEQ multiplex PCR; TCRdb lists only in-frame clones, some missing. The data contain 30,000 or so clones, approximately 75% of them singletons. The sequencing input was blood. These receptors came from a person aged 45 to 59 with breast cancer. Each CDR3 is given with its conserved first and last residue. Fields, in order: J gene, D gene, clone size, V gene, CDR3 DNA, CDR3 protein. D genes are given only for firm matches. Size tells how often a clone was seen (once, few, many) or the class of an expanded clone, and some rows leave it out.

>TRBJ2-1|-|-|TRBV6-1
TGTGCCAGCAGTGAAGAGGCTAGCAGCTCCTACAATGAGCAGTTCTTC
CASSEEASSSYNEQFF
>TRBJ1-5|TRBD1|-|TRBV6-1
TGTGCCGCGGCTAGGACAGGGGGCGGTCAGCCCCAGCATTTT
CAAARTGGGQPQHF
>TRBJ1-4|TRBD1|once|TRBV4-3
TGCGCCAGCAGCCCCCGACTGGGACAGCTTAATGAAAAACTGTTTTTT
CASSPRLGQLNEKLFF
>TRBJ2-3|TRBD2|-|TRBV7-7
TGTGCTAGCAGCATAGGGACTAGTCGGACAGATACGCAGTATTTT
CASSIGTSRTDTQYF
>TRBJ2-2|-|-|TRBV27
TGTGCCAGCAGTTTAGGGACGGTAGACACCGGGGAGCTGTTTTTT
CASSLGTVDTGELFF
>TRBJ1-2|-|few|TRBV7-9
TGTGCCAGCAGCTCTCTGCCCGGGAAAAAGATGGATGGCTACACCTTC
CASSSLPGKKMDGYTF
>TRBJ1-1|-|-|TRBV9
TGTGCCAGCAGTACGGGGGGCCAAACTGAAGCTTTCTTT
CASSTGGQTEAFF
>TRBJ2-7|TRBD2|few|TRBV25-1
TGTGCCAGCAGTCCCAGAGGGGACTACTACGAGCAGTACTTC
CASSPRGDYYEQYF
>TRBJ2-2|TRBD1|-|TRBV7-3
TGTGCCAGCAGCTCCGGGACAGGGGTACCCGGGGAGCTGTTTTTT
CASSSGTGVPGELFF
>TRBJ2-7|TRBD2|-|TRBV27
TGTGCCAGCAGTGGGGTAGCGGGAGTCGACTACGAGCAGTACTTC
CASSGVAGVDYEQYF
>TRBJ1-4|-|-|TRBV19
TGTGCCAGTATACCCGTAAAGGGTGAAAAACTGTTTTTT
CASIPVKGEKLFF
>TRBJ2-1|-|-|TRBV7-7
TGTGCTAGCAGCTTAGGGTCGGGCCTGTACAATGAGCAGTTCTTC
CASSLGSGLYNEQFF
>TRBJ2-2|TRBD2|few|TRBV11-2
TGTGCCAGCAGCCTCGGACTAGCGGGAGATAGAGCCGGGGAGCTGTTTTTT
CASSLGLAGDRAGELFF
>TRBJ2-2|-|-|TRBV7-2
TGTGCCAGCACCCTATTGCCGGCCGGGGAGCTGTTTTTT
CASTLLPAGELFF
>TRBJ2-7|TRBD1|-|TRBV6-1
TGTGCCAGCAGTGTGATGGGACAGGGGGCCTCCTACGAGCAGTACTTC
CASSVMGQGASYEQYF
>TRBJ1-5|-|-|TRBV18
TGTGCCAGCTCACCATCGGGCAGGGTGGGCAATCAGCCCCAGCATTTT
CASSPSGRVGNQPQHF
>TRBJ2-1|-|few|TRBV2
TGTGCCAGCAGTGAGTCAGGCAACAATGAGCAGTTCTTC
CASSESGNNEQFF
>TRBJ2-7|-|-|TRBV5-6
TGTGCCAGCAGCTTGCCCGGACGGTTCTACGAGCAGTACTTC
CASSLPGRFYEQYF
>TRBJ1-3|TRBD1|-|TRBV6-5
TGTGCCAGCAGTGCGCCGGGGACAGGGGGCAACACCATATATTTT
CASSAPGTGGNTIYF
>TRBJ2-2|TRBD1|-|TRBV29-1
TGCAGCGTTGAAGGGACAGGGACGAACACCGGGGAGCTGTTTTTT
CSVEGTGTNTGELFF
>TRBJ1-1|-|-|TRBV7-9
TGTGCCAGCAGGCGCCTGAACACTGAAGCTTTCTTT
CASRRLNTEAFF
>TRBJ2-7|TRBD2|once|TRBV6-1
TGTGCCAGCAGTTGGACTAGCGGGTCCTACGAGCAGTACTTC
CASSWTSGSYEQYF
>TRBJ1-1|-|once|TRBV19
TGTGCCAGTAGTCCCGGGGGTTTAGGTGAAGCTTTCTTT
CASSPGGLGEAFF
>TRBJ1-2|-|-|TRBV28
TGTGCCAGCCTGGGGACGCTCGGCGGCTACACCTTC
CASLGTLGGYTF
>TRBJ1-1|-|-|TRBV10-2
TGCGCCAGCAGTAGTTTAGTGAACACTGAAGCTTTCTTT
CASSSLVNTEAFF
>TRBJ1-3|-|-|TRBV7-9
TGTGCCAGCGACTCACAGGAGTACTCTGGAAACACCATATATTTT
CASDSQEYSGNTIYF
>TRBJ1-5|TRBD1|-|TRBV5-6
TGTGCCAGCAGCCGGGCCAGGGGGGATCAGCCCCAGCATTTT
CASSRARGDQPQHF
>TRBJ2-1|TRBD2|-|TRBV4-1
TGCGCCAGCAGCCAATTGGATATGGGACTAGCGGGGTACAATGAGCAGTTCTTC
CASSQLDMGLAGYNEQFF
>TRBJ2-1|-|-|TRBV5-1
TGCGCCAGCAGCTTGAGGCCGGGGGCTGGGGGGAATGAGCAGTTCTTC
CASSLRPGAGGNEQFF
>TRBJ2-7|-|-|TRBV6-1
TGTGCCCGGGGTTGGGGGATACGGGAGCAGTACTTC
CARGWGIREQYF
>TRBJ2-3|TRBD2|-|TRBV7-2
TGTGCCAGCAGCCTCGGACTAGCGGGAAAGGCAGATACGCAGTATTTT
CASSLGLAGKADTQYF
>TRBJ2-1|TRBD2|-|TRBV6-1
TGTGCCAGCAGTGTTCCCCCAGCGGGAGTGAGTGAGCAGTTCTTC
CASSVPPAGVSEQFF
>TRBJ2-7|TRBD1|-|TRBV14
TGTGCCAGCAGCCATCTCCGGGACAGCGAGCAGTACTTC
CASSHLRDSEQYF
>TRBJ2-5|TRBD2|-|TRBV19
TGTGCCAGTAGCCCGGGACTAGCGGGAGGAGAGACCCAGTACTTC
CASSPGLAGGETQYF
>TRBJ1-2|-|-|TRBV29-1
TGCAGCGTTGAAGCTACGGGGGGCGGGGGCTACACCTTC
CSVEATGGGGYTF
>TRBJ2-2|-|few|TRBV7-7
TGTGCTAGCAGCTTCGATCACACCGGGGAGCTGTTTTTT
CASSFDHTGELFF
>TRBJ1-1|TRBD1|-|TRBV28
TGTGCCAGCAGTTTTGTTTACAGGGGAAAAGTGGGAGACGGGAACACTGAAGCTTTCTTT
CASSFVYRGKVGDGNTEAFF
>TRBJ2-1|-|-|TRBV4-1
TGCGCCAGCAGCCATGGGAGGGACAGCTCCTACAATGAGCAGTTCTTC
CASSHGRDSSYNEQFF
>TRBJ2-7|TRBD1|-|TRBV7-2
TGTGCCAGCAGACCAATATCGACAGGGGGCTACGAGCAGTACTTC
CASRPISTGGYEQYF
>TRBJ1-1|-|-|TRBV7-9
TGTGCCAGCAGCCCCCCGGAGCCGATTTTGAACACTGAAGCTTTCTTT
CASSPPEPILNTEAFF
>TRBJ2-1|TRBD2|-|TRBV9
TGTGCCAGCAGCGTAGTTACTAGCGGGAGGCATGAGCAGTTCTTC
CASSVVTSGRHEQFF